One T cell receptor (beta chain) is described in this entry. The antigen is not known. Making the TCR beta libraries involved quantitative 5'-RACE with molecular barcodes. MiXCR, run by TCRdb on the 5' RACE reads, gives a single entry per CDR3 protein. The repertoire holds some 400,000 distinct CDR3 sequences, with around 20% as singletons. This sample was included in a study of CD8 T cells in ankylosing spondylitis. Points from the study as a whole: The clones that were linked to disease were reported to be significantly enriched in matched synovial fluid samples from ankylosing spondylitis patients. Within ankylosing spondylitis blood, a TCR beta motif made up of several highly homologous variants appeared to be characteristic.

Sequenced input: blood, either unsorted or a sorted T cell fraction (not recorded which). This receptor was taken from a male donor with ankylosing spondylitis.

CDR3 in amino acids: CASSQDGGTSGRNEQFF. Written as DNA, the CDR3 is TGTGCCAGCAGCCAAGATGGGGGGACTAGCGGGCGTAATGAGCAGTTCTTC. The gene calls are TRBV3-1 and TRBJ2-1, with TRBD2 matching over 12 bases. The J segment lost 7 bases and the V segment lost 0 bases, leaving 7 bases of the junction unmatched. The CDR3 covers 17 residues. Per germline, CDR1 LGHDT and CDR2 YNNKEL (reference sequence).